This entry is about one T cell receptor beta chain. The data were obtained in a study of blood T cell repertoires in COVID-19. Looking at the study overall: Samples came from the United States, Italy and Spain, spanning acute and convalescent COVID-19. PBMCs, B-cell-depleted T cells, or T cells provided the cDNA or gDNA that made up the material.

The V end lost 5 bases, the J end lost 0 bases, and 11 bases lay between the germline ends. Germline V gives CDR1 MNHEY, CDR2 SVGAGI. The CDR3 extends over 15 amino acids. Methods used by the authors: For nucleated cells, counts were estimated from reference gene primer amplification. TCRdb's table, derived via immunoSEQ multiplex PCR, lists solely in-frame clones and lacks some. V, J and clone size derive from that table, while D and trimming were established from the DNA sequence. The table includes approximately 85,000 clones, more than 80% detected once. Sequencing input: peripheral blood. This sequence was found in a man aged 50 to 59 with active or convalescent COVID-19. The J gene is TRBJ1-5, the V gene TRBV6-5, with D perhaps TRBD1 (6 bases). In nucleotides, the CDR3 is TGTGCCAGCAGTATCGCAGGGGCTAGCAATCAGCCCCAGCATTTT. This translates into CASSIAGASNQPQHF.